This TCR beta chain was sequenced for a study of Ad26.COV2.S vaccination and SARS-CoV-2 variants. Background on the study: The COV1001 Ad26.COV2.S trial arm included the donor. General study findings and limits: Following vaccination, spike-specific CD8+ and CD4+ T cell responses reportedly exhibited substantial breadth.

The CDR3 runs 16 residues. J lost 0 bases, V lost 3 bases, and 5 bases had no gene match. Germline CDR1 reads SGHTA; CDR2 reads FQGTGA. TCRdb's table, derived via immunoSEQ multiplex PCR, lists solely in-frame clones and lacks some. The data show under 600,000 clones, roughly nine tenths seen once. Treatment defined: some 19 received Ad26.COV2.S at low or high dose, single or two shots; five or six received placebo; per-sample allocation not given. Following the first vaccine or placebo injection, samples were taken on day 63. This Boston cohort included adults aged 18-55 years. Participants' vaccine, an Ad26 vector, delivered Wuhan-strain SARS-CoV-2 spike. Points on this clone: Its antigen is unidentified.

The chain carries TRBV7-3 and TRBJ2-1; 7 bases are shared with TRBD2. The material was peripheral blood, obtained in a trial of Ad26.COV2.S vaccine versus placebo. This receptor was obtained from a person between 18 and 65 years old who received the Ad26.COV2.S COVID-19 vaccine or a placebo. CDR3 region: CASSFAGAGSYNEQFF. Written as DNA, the CDR3 is TGTGCCAGCAGCTTTGCGGGAGCGGGCTCCTACAATGAGCAGTTCTTC.